One and the same sample provided the 24 T cell receptor beta chains below, sequenced in a study of shared clonotypes between healthy human individuals. Selected positively for CCR7 and CD45RO-negative, naive CD8 cells excluded terminally differentiated effector memory CD45RA+ cells. Generated by immunoSEQ multiplex PCR, the TCRdb table keeps only in-frame clones and is missing some. The sample has roughly 1,800,000 clones; just under 95% are singletons. Specimen: naive CD8+ T cells sorted from blood. Source of these receptors: a man between 18 and 29 years old in good health.

This chain links TRBV27 with TRBJ1-1, with 8 bases lining up with TRBD1. This CDR3 spans 14 amino acids. V shed 7 bases, J shed 4 bases, and the junction held 8 bases outside the gene matches. Germline assignment: CDR1 MNHEY and CDR2 SMNVEV (reference sequence). This CDR3 is CASTHNRGATEAFF. DNA of the CDR3: TGTGCCAGCACACACAACAGGGGGGCCACTGAAGCTTTCTTT.

This clone showed up just a few times. This sample also contains other DNA sequences that code for the same CDR3. The V call is TRBV4-1, the J call TRBJ2-7; 7 bases agree with TRBD1. The junction had 3 bases not matched to a gene; V was cut back by 4 bases and J by 3 bases. The CDR3 runs 13 residues. Germline assignment: CDR1 MGHRA and CDR2 YSYEKL. Written as DNA, the CDR3 is TGCGCCAGCAGCCTGGGACAGAACTACGAGCAGTACTTC. It translates to CASSLGQNYEQYF.

This rearrangement joins TRBV5-6 to TRBJ2-1, with D perhaps TRBD2 (6 bases). Trimming stripped 1 base from V and 6 bases from J, with 8 bases between. The CDR3 is 13 amino acids. The germline V gene has CDR1 SGHDT and CDR2 YYEEEE. The CDR3 sequence is CASSLLASNEQFF. The CDR3 DNA follows: TGTGCCAGCAGCTTGCTAGCGTCCAATGAGCAGTTCTTC.

As to this clone: This specimen includes other DNA sequences encoding the same CDR3. The genes are TRBV5-6 and TRBJ1-1; D not certain. Looked up from germline, CDR1 is SGHDT and CDR2 is YYEEEE. The V end was cut by 0 bases, the J end by 1 base, with 4 bases between. This CDR3 is built from 13 residues. The CDR3 protein is CASSLAENTEAFF. CDR3 DNA sequence: TGTGCCAGCAGCTTGGCCGAGAACACTGAAGCTTTCTTT.

The V call is TRBV21-1, the J call TRBJ1-2. TRBV21-1 is classified as a pseudogene. The CDR3 totals 15 residues. The CDR3 loop is CASSKVGGGDYGYTF. The CDR3 DNA follows: TGTGCCAGCAGCAAAGTAGGAGGAGGGGACTATGGCTACACCTTC.

This clone was recorded a few times. This chain links TRBV30 with TRBJ1-2; perhaps TRBD1 as D (6 bases). The CDR3 length is 13 residues. V lost 5 bases, J lost 8 bases, and 18 bases lay in between. Germline lookup yields CDR1 GTSNPN and CDR2 SVGIG (reference sequence). The CDR3 DNA reads TGTGCCTGGGAAGGCGGAGGGGGAGGGGGCTACACCTTC. Its translation: CAWEGGGGGGYTF.

The chain recombines TRBV27 with TRBJ2-7; D is perhaps TRBD1 (8 bases). Germline CDR1 MNHEY, CDR2 SMNVEV (reference sequence). The length of the CDR3 is 14 residues. Trimming cost V 5 bases and J 5 bases, with 16 bases left between them. This CDR3 is CASSPDRGGNEQYF. In DNA form, the CDR3 reads TGTGCCAGCAGTCCCGACAGGGGAGGGAACGAGCAGTACTTC.

The chain recombines TRBV27 with TRBJ1-2; D may be TRBD1 (6 bases). Deletions cut 7 bases from V and 0 bases from J, with 12 bases between. CDR3 length: 14 residues. Germline V lookup: CDR1 MNHEY, CDR2 SMNVEV (reference sequence). The DNA for the CDR3 is TGTGCCAGCACCCCTGGGGGCGCTAACTATGGCTACACCTTC. Amino acid sequence: CASTPGGANYGYTF.

V usage is TRBV15 and J usage is TRBJ2-5; D uncertain. Germline CDR1 LNHNV, CDR2 YYDKDF (reference sequence). The CDR3 covers 14 residues. The V gene lost 0 bases and the J gene lost 4 bases, with 9 bases spanning the gap. This chain's CDR3 is CATSRDRGSETQYF. The CDR3 region has the DNA TGTGCCACCAGCAGAGATAGAGGCTCAGAGACCCAGTACTTC.

This clone was seen just once. This chain connects TRBV4-1 to TRBJ2-2; D might be TRBD2 (6 bases). The V end was cut by 4 bases, the J end by 4 bases, with 22 bases between. Germline V gene data show CDR1 as MGHRA and CDR2 as YSYEKL. The CDR3 length is 18 residues. The CDR3 bases are TGCGCCAGCAGCCCCCACTCCCAGGGACTCGGAAGCACCGGGGAGCTGTTTTTT. This gives the protein CASSPHSQGLGSTGELFF.

This sequence joins TRBV9 and TRBJ1-5; 9 positions agree with TRBD1. Germline trimming cut 3 bases from V and 4 bases from J; bases unmatched to any gene: 5. The CDR3 sequence is 15 residues long. Germline lookup yields CDR1 SGDLS and CDR2 YYNGEE. CDR3 loop: CASSATGGPNQPQHF. CDR3 DNA: TGTGCCAGCAGCGCAACAGGGGGCCCGAATCAGCCCCAGCATTTT.

Points on this clone: At the DNA level, this CDR3 is encoded by other sequences in the same sample as well. The V gene is TRBV6-6, the J gene TRBJ2-2; D is undetermined. Germline-derived CDR1 and CDR2 are MNHNY and SVGAGI (reference sequence). Trimming stripped 2 bases from V and 6 bases from J, with 7 bases between. The CDR3 contains 13 residues. Written as DNA, the CDR3 is TGTGCCAGCAGTTACGGGGAATCCGGGGAGCTGTTTTTT. Its translation is CASSYGESGELFF.

The J gene is TRBJ1-2, the V gene TRBV19; D may be TRBD1 (5 bases). The V end was cut by 6 bases, the J end by 8 bases, with 19 bases between. This CDR3 contains 14 residues. CDR1 LNHDA and CDR2 SQIVND come from the germline V gene (reference sequence). The CDR3 DNA sequence: TGTGCCAGTAGAAAAAGCAGGGACCACCACGGCTACACCTTC. Protein sequence: CASRKSRDHHGYTF.

The chain joins TRBV6-5 to TRBJ1-1; D gene ambiguous. This CDR3 is 13 amino acids long. V was pared by 4 bases and J by 4 bases, with 10 bases between. Germline lookup yields CDR1 MNHEY and CDR2 SVGAGI. The CDR3 DNA follows: TGTGCCAGCAGTTCGCAGCCGGGCACTGAAGCTTTCTTT. Translating it yields CASSSQPGTEAFF.

This rearrangement joins TRBV10-1 to TRBJ2-1; 10 bases map to TRBD2. Germline CDR1 WNHNN, CDR2 SYGVQD (reference sequence). The CDR3 sequence is 16 residues long. V gave up 3 bases and J gave up 6 bases; unmatched junction bases: 8. The CDR3 DNA follows: TGCGCCAGCAGTGATGGACTAGCGGTTCCAGGCAATGAGCAGTTCTTC. This codes for CASSDGLAVPGNEQFF.

This clone was observed once. The chain couples TRBV10-1 to TRBJ1-5; D is unclear. V lost 3 bases to trimming and J lost 0 bases, with 12 bases between them. The CDR3 covers 16 residues. Germline loops: CDR1 WNHNN, CDR2 SYGVQD (reference sequence). Here the CDR3 reads CASSEPRQNSNQPQHF. The CDR3 coding sequence is TGCGCCAGCAGTGAACCGAGACAAAATAGCAATCAGCCCCAGCATTTT.

The chain employs TRBV10-2 and TRBJ2-7; 10 nucleotides align to TRBD2. Per the germline V gene, CDR1 is WSHSY and CDR2 is SAAADI. The CDR3 covers 13 residues. The trim removed 8 bases at V and 3 bases at J, leaving 4 bases unmatched. CDR3 nucleotide sequence: TGCGCCAGCTGGACTAGCGGAAACTACGAGCAGTACTTC. Translating it yields CASWTSGNYEQYF.

This clone appeared a single time. The rearrangement joins TRBV28 to TRBJ2-2; TRBD1 is a possible D gene (6 bases). V shed 6 bases and J shed 1 base, with 15 bases lying between them. Germline loops: CDR1 MDHEN, CDR2 SYDVKM. CDR3 length: 16 residues. CDR3 coding DNA: TGTGCCAGCAGAACTCCCACAGGGAGGAACACCGGGGAGCTGTTTTTT. It translates to CASRTPTGRNTGELFF.

The rearrangement links TRBV25-1 to TRBJ2-1; 8 positions match TRBD2. Germline CDR1 reads MGHDK; CDR2 reads SYGVNS. This CDR3 comprises 12 residues. After removal of 4 bases from V and 11 bases from J, the junction contained 4 bases not matched to a gene. For the CDR3, the DNA is TGTGCCAGCAGTGTATCGGGGGGGCAGCAGTTCTTC. It specifies CASSVSGGQQFF.

The sample holds one count of this clone. The chain carries TRBV11-2 and TRBJ1-1; no firm D call. This CDR3 is 13 amino acids long. Germline lookup yields CDR1 SGHAT and CDR2 FQNNGV. V gave up 1 base and J gave up 7 bases, with 10 bases separating them. The CDR3 protein is CASSLGQAVEAFF. The CDR3 DNA sequence: TGTGCCAGCAGCTTAGGGCAGGCCGTTGAAGCTTTCTTT.

This clone was seen once. The identical CDR3 is also encoded by other nucleotide sequences in the sample. The chain couples TRBV4-3 to TRBJ2-1, with 11 positions matching TRBD2. Germline V gene sequence: CDR1 LGHNA, CDR2 YSLEER. The CDR3 has 15 residues. With V trimmed by 2 bases and J by 4 bases, 1 base remained unmatched. CDR3 sequence: CASSQRLAGYNEQFF. Written as DNA, the CDR3 is TGCGCCAGCAGCCAAAGACTAGCGGGGTACAATGAGCAGTTCTTC.

The V call is TRBV10-3, the J call TRBJ2-1; TRBD1 aligns across 7 bases. V dropped 2 bases and J dropped 0; count of bases not matched to a gene: 7. The CDR3 extends over 17 amino acids. Germline-derived CDR1 and CDR2 are ENHRY and SYGVKD. This CDR3 is CAISEPDRDPSYNEQFF. CDR3 nucleotide sequence: TGTGCCATCAGTGAGCCAGACAGGGACCCCTCCTACAATGAGCAGTTCTTC.

The chain combines TRBV27 with TRBJ2-1; D is ambiguous. With 2 bases removed from V and 6 bases from J, the gap between germline ends came to 14 bases. CDR1 is MNHEY, CDR2 SMNVEV, per germline (reference sequence). The CDR3 consists of 15 residues. The CDR3 nucleotides are TGTGCCAGCAGTTTAATCGGGCCGTCGGGCAATGAGCAGTTCTTC. This sequence encodes CASSLIGPSGNEQFF.

The rearrangement uses TRBV19 and TRBJ1-1; a possible D gene is TRBD1 (5 bases). The CDR3 covers 16 residues. V gave up 3 bases and J gave up 1 base, with 15 bases separating them. Germline assignment: CDR1 LNHDA and CDR2 SQIVND (reference sequence). Written as DNA, the CDR3 is TGTGCCAGTAGTATTCTACGCGGTGGGGGGAACACTGAAGCTTTCTTT. It yields the protein CASSILRGGGNTEAFF.